This passage covers 2 T cell receptor beta chains from one sample sequenced in a study of T-cell reconstitution after alpha-beta-depleted transplantation in children. Unique molecular identifiers featured in how the TCRbeta library was prepared. TCRdb re-analysed the PCR reads in MiXCR, keeping a single row per CDR3 protein. In the table there are around 300,000 distinct CDR3 sequences, roughly 11% of which are singletons. The specimen comprised peripheral blood, sampled 180 days after TCRalphabeta/CD19-depleted stem cell transplant. All receptors come from a male patient aged 2-10 years who had a stem cell transplant for chronic granulomatous disease, so the T cells may come from the graft donor.

Comment on this clonotype: A much larger clone is a single base away; this may be a read error. The rearrangement uses TRBV24-1 and TRBJ2-1, with D possibly matching TRBD2 (6 bases). Germline CDR1 reads KGHDR; CDR2 reads SFDVKD. The CDR3 totals 16 residues. In nucleotides, the CDR3 is TGTGCCACCAGTGCCGCGGGGACGGTCTCCTACAATGAGCATTTCTTC. Protein: CATSAAGTVSYNEHFF.

The J gene is TRBJ2-1, the V gene TRBV12-3 or TRBV12-4, with 11 bases matching TRBD2. The CDR3 contains 13 residues. V gave up 2 bases and J gave up 14 bases; unmatched junction bases: 5. The CDR3 loop reads CASSLSELAGEFF. CDR3 DNA sequence: TGTGCCAGCAGTTTATCAGAACTAGCGGGGGAGTTCTTC.